This T cell receptor beta chain came from a study of metastatic and nonmetastatic thyroid tumors. Study-level results: In blood and tumor, TCR beta diversity was reportedly significantly higher in malignant thyroid tumors than in benign nodules.

TCRdb re-analyzed the PCR reads through MiXCR. In the table there are about 93,000 clones, approximately 11% of which are singletons. There were no patients who had received any treatment before thyroid surgery. This clone was detected many times. Its antigen is still unknown. The CDR3 length is 13 residues. Trimming stripped 0 bases from V and 7 bases from J, with 6 bases between. CDR1 and CDR2 (germline): LGHNA, YSLEER. The chain employs TRBV4-3 and TRBJ2-2, with unresolved D. Sequenced: blood. The source is a female donor with papillary thyroid cancer or a benign thyroid nodule (not recorded which). Some clones in this sample may be carry-over from other donors' samples. The chain's CDR3 is CASSQDRVGELFF. CDR3 nucleotide sequence: TGCGCCAGCAGCCAAGATCGCGTCGGGGAGCTGTTTTTT.